The clone carrying this T cell receptor (delta chain) was counted a single time. The entry originates in a study of γδ T cells in repeated Plasmodium falciparum infection. Overall study context: The natural-infection arm compared Malian children under seasonal malaria with matched Australian children.

Both TRG and TRD chains were sequenced from each sorted sample. TCRdb re-called the multiplex PCR reads via CATT. The sample consists of roughly 86,000 delta-chain clones, 1.4% to 1.5% of them appearing once. The clonotype originates from a pool of human donors (malaria-infected and uninfected, not separated). Material for sequencing was gamma-delta T cells from blood.

For the CDR3, the DNA is TGTGCTCTTGGGGAATGCCCCGTCGATAAACTCATCTTT. Translating gives CALGECPVDKLIF. The chain joins TRDV1 to TRDJ1; D is ambiguous. No J segment appears in TCRdb, so it was assigned here by matching the sequence to germline. Germline V gives CDR1 TSWWSYY, CDR2 QGS. Deletions cut 2 bases from V and 4 bases from J, with 8 bases between. CDR3 length: 13 amino acids.